This is a list of T cell receptor beta chains from one sample in a study of T-cell memory formation after mild COVID-19. A single record per CDR3 protein comes from TCRdb applying MiXCR to the 5' RACE reads. The sample has 150,000 or so distinct CDR3 sequences, approximately 26% seen once. The sequenced material came from PBMCs or a T cell subset sorted from them (not recorded which). These receptors were obtained from an adult woman who had mild COVID-19 (a few samples of this study predate the infection). Cell type and time point are not known. The conserved cysteine and the conserved F or W are not part of the CDR3 here. The order of the fields is clone size, D gene, V gene, J gene, CDR3 length, CDR3 protein. The D gene is left open where the match is weak. Rows may omit the clone size; those that give it use once, few, many or a size class.

NA	NA	TRBV5-1	TRBJ2-7	11	ASGKRDLYEQY
few	NA	TRBV12-3/TRBV12-4	TRBJ1-2	17	ASSPIPIIRGQANYGYT
NA	TRBD1	TRBV27	TRBJ2-3	13	ASSLDLRGPDTQY
few	TRBD2	TRBV5-1	TRBJ2-3	13	ASSLASGSTDTQY
few	NA	TRBV6-5	TRBJ2-7	15	ASSYTTGGGSSYEQY
few	NA	TRBV6-5	TRBJ2-2	12	ASTQGSNTGELF
NA	NA	TRBV15	TRBJ1-4	13	ATSREGQTNEKLF
NA	NA	TRBV20-1	TRBJ1-1	10	SAHSVNTEAF
few	TRBD2	TRBV2	TRBJ2-1	12	ATLPGLGLNEQF
NA	TRBD1	TRBV29-1	TRBJ2-7	12	SVEPGQDPYEQY
NA	NA	TRBV15	TRBJ1-1	13	ATSRSRGESAEAF
few	NA	TRBV4-1	TRBJ2-3	11	ASSQEATDTQY
NA	TRBD1	TRBV24-1	TRBJ2-7	13	ATSDPGTGEYEQY
NA	NA	TRBV6-5	TRBJ1-2	12	ASSYSLVNYGYT
few	NA	TRBV4-3	TRBJ2-3	13	ASSYASNPTDTQY
few	NA	TRBV12-3/TRBV12-4	TRBJ2-3	13	ASKQRGTSTDTQY